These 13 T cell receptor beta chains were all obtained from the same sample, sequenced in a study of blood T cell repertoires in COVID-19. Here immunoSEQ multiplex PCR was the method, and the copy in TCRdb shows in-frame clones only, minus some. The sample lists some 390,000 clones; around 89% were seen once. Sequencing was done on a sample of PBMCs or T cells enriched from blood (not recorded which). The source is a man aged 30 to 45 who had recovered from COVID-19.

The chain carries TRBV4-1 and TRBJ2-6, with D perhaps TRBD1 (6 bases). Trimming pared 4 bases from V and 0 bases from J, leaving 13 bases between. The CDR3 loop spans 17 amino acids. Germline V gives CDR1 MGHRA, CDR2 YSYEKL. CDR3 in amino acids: CASSRVSQGSGANVLTF. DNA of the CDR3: TGCGCCAGCAGCCGGGTATCACAGGGCTCTGGGGCCAACGTCCTGACTTTC.

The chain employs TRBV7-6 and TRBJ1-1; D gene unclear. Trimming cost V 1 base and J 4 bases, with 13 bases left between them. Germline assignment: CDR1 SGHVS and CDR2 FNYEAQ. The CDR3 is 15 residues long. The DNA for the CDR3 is TGTGCCAGCAGCTTAGAGGCTGGGTCGGGCACTGAAGCTTTCTTT. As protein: CASSLEAGSGTEAFF.

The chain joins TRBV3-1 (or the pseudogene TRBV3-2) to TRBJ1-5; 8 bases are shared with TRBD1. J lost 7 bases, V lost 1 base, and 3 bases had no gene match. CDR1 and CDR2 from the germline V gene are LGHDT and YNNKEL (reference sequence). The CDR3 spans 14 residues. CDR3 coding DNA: TGTGCCAGCAGCCAAGGGACAGGGCAACAGCCCCAGCATTTT. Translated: CASSQGTGQQPQHF.

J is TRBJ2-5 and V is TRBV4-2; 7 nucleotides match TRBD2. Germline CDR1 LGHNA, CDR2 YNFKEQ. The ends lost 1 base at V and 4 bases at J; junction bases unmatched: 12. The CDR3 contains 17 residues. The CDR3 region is CASSQGAETSYRETQYF. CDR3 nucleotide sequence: TGTGCCAGCAGCCAAGGTGCCGAGACTAGCTACCGAGAGACCCAGTACTTC.

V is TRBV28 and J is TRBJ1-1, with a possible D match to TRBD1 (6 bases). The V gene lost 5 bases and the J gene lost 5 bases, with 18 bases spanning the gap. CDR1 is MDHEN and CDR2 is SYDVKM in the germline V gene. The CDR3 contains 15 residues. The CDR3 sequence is CASSKNRASRTEAFF. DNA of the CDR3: TGTGCCAGCAGTAAGAACAGGGCGTCGAGGACTGAAGCTTTCTTT.

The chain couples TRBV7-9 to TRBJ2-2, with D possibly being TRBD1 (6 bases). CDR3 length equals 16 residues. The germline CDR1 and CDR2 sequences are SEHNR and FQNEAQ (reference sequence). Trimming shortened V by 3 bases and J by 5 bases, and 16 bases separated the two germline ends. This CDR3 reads CASSFRYREQTGELFF. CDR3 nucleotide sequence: TGTGCCAGCAGCTTCCGCTACAGGGAACAAACCGGGGAGCTGTTTTTT.

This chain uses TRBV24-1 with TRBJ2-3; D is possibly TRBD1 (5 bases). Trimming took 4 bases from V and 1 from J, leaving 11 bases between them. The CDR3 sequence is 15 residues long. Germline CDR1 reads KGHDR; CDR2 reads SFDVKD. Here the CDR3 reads CATSDPGRGTDTQYF. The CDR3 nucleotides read TGTGCCACCAGTGACCCCGGCAGGGGCACAGATACGCAGTATTTT.

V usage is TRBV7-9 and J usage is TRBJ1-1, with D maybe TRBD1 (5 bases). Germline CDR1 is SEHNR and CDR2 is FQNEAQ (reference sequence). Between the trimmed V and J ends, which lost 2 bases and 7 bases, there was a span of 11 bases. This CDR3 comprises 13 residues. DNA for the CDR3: TGTGCCAGCAGCTTAAGGCCGACAGTTGAAGCTTTCTTT. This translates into CASSLRPTVEAFF.

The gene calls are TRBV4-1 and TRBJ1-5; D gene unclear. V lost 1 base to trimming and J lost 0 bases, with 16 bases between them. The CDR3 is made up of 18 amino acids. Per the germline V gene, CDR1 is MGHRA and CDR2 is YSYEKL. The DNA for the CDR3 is TGCGCCAGCAGCCAAGTGGGTCTGGCGGAGTATAGCAATCAGCCCCAGCATTTT. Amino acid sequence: CASSQVGLAEYSNQPQHF.

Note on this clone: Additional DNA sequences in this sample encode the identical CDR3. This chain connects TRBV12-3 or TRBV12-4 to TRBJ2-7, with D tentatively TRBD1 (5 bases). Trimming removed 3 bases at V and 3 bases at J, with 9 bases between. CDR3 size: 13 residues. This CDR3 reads CASSLNQGYEQYF. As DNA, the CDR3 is TGTGCCAGCAGTTTGAACCAGGGCTACGAGCAGTACTTC.

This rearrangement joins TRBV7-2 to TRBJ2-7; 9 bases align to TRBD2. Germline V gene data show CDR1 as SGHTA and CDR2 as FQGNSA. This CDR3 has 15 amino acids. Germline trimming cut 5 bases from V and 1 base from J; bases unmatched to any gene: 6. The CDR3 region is CASSQGLAASYEQYF. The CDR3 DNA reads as TGTGCCAGCAGCCAGGGACTAGCTGCATCCTACGAGCAGTACTTC.

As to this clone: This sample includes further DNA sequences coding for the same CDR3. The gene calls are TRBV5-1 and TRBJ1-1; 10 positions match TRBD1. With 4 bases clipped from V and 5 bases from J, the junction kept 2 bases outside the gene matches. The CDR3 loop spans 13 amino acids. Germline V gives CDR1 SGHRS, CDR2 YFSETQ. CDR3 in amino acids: CASSGQGGTEAFF. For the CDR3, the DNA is TGCGCCAGCAGCGGACAGGGGGGTACTGAAGCTTTCTTT.

The CDR3 region has the DNA TGTGCCAGCAGCTTCGGACAGGGGAAGTTAGCGTACTATGGCTACACCTTC. This encodes CASSFGQGKLAYYGYTF. The V gene is TRBV5-6, the J gene TRBJ1-2, with 9 positions matching TRBD1. V lost 2 bases to trimming and J lost 3 bases; unmatched junction nucleotides: 11. The V gene's germline CDR1 is SGHDT and CDR2 YYEEEE. The length of the CDR3 is 17 residues.